A selection of T cell receptor beta chains follows, all from one sample in a study of cytomegalovirus exposure and HLA in healthy donors. Measured with immunoSEQ multiplex PCR; TCRdb has only the in-frame clones, and not every one. The sample contains over 150,000 clones, around four fifths of which appear only once. The sequencing input was PBMCs. The receptors were gathered from a boy aged 2 to 10 in good health and CMV-seronegative. The CDR3 runs from the conserved cysteine through the conserved F or W. The D gene is left open where the match is weak. Some rows have no size entry. The others give once, few or many, or a class for an expanded clone.

clone_size: -; v_call: TRBV29-1; d_call: TRBD1; j_call: TRBJ1-3; cdr3_nt: TGCAGCGTTGCGACAGGGGCTGGAAACACCATATATTTT; cdr3_aa: CSVATGAGNTIYF
clone_size: few; v_call: TRBV5-1; d_call: TRBD2; j_call: TRBJ2-1; cdr3_nt: TGCGCCAGCAGCTTAACCAGCGGGGGGTCAATACATGAGCAGTTCTTC; cdr3_aa: CASSLTSGGSIHEQFF
clone_size: -; v_call: TRBV7-2; d_call: TRBD2; j_call: TRBJ2-1; cdr3_nt: TGTGCCAGCATTGAGGGCCCTAGCGGGAGCAATGAGCAGTTCTTC; cdr3_aa: CASIEGPSGSNEQFF
clone_size: -; v_call: TRBV19; d_call: -; j_call: TRBJ2-5; cdr3_nt: TGTGCCAGTAGTATATCCGGAGAGTCCGCCAGAGAGACCCAGTACTTC; cdr3_aa: CASSISGESARETQYF
clone_size: -; v_call: TRBV5-1; d_call: TRBD1; j_call: TRBJ1-2; cdr3_nt: TGCGCCAGCAGCCCCGCCGGGACAGGGGGTCATGGCTACACCTTC; cdr3_aa: CASSPAGTGGHGYTF
clone_size: -; v_call: TRBV4-3; d_call: TRBD1; j_call: TRBJ1-2; cdr3_nt: TGCGCCAGCAGCCAAATGCGGGACAGGGGATTTGAAGATGGCTACACCTTC; cdr3_aa: CASSQMRDRGFEDGYTF
clone_size: -; v_call: TRBV12-5; d_call: TRBD1; j_call: TRBJ1-2; cdr3_nt: TGTGCTAGTGGGATAACTACAGGGGCAGCCTATGGCTACACCTTC; cdr3_aa: CASGITTGAAYGYTF
clone_size: -; v_call: TRBV28; d_call: -; j_call: TRBJ2-7; cdr3_nt: TGTGCCAGCAGTTTAACATACTACGAGCAGTACTTC; cdr3_aa: CASSLTYYEQYF
clone_size: -; v_call: TRBV14; d_call: TRBD2; j_call: TRBJ2-7; cdr3_nt: TGTGCCAGCAGCCCCAGACTAGCGGGAGGAGTCTCCTACGAGCAGTACTTC; cdr3_aa: CASSPRLAGGVSYEQYF
clone_size: -; v_call: TRBV5-8; d_call: TRBD1; j_call: TRBJ1-1; cdr3_nt: TGTGCCAGCAGCTTGACAGGGGGCGTGAACACTGAAGCTTTCTTT; cdr3_aa: CASSLTGGVNTEAFF
clone_size: -; v_call: TRBV7-9; d_call: -; j_call: TRBJ2-3; cdr3_nt: TGTGCCAGCAGCTTAGCCCCCGGGAAAGATACGCAGTATTTT; cdr3_aa: CASSLAPGKDTQYF
clone_size: -; v_call: TRBV5-6; d_call: -; j_call: TRBJ2-6; cdr3_nt: TGTGCCAGCAGCTTGGGGGGGGATGGGGCCAACGTCCTGACTTTC; cdr3_aa: CASSLGGDGANVLTF
clone_size: -; v_call: TRBV30; d_call: -; j_call: TRBJ1-2; cdr3_nt: TGTGCCTGGAGTGTAAACAGGGATGCTGGCTACACCTTC; cdr3_aa: CAWSVNRDAGYTF
clone_size: -; v_call: TRBV5-8; d_call: -; j_call: TRBJ1-5; cdr3_nt: TGTGCCAGCAGTACGTGGGGGGGTAATCAGCCCCAGCATTTT; cdr3_aa: CASSTWGGNQPQHF
clone_size: -; v_call: TRBV2; d_call: TRBD1; j_call: TRBJ1-2; cdr3_nt: TGTGCCAGCAGTGAAGCGCTTAGGGGACAGGGCGCTCTCGGGTATGGCTACACCTTC; cdr3_aa: CASSEALRGQGALGYGYTF
clone_size: few; v_call: TRBV2; d_call: -; j_call: TRBJ2-1; cdr3_nt: TGTGCCAGCAGTTACGGGACTTCCTTCTCCTACAATGAGCAGTTCTTC; cdr3_aa: CASSYGTSFSYNEQFF